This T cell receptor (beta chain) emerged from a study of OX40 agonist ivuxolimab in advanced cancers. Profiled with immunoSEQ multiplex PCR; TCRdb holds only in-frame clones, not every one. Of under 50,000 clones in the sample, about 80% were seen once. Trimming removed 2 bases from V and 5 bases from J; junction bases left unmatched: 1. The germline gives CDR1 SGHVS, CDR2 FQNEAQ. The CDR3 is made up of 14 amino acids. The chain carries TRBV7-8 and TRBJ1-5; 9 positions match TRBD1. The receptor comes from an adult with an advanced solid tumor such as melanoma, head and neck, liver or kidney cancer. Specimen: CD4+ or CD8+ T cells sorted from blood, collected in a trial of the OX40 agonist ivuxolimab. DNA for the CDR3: TGTGCCAGCAGCTTACGGACAGGGGATCAGCCCCAGCATTTT. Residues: CASSLRTGDQPQHF.